This TCR beta chain was sequenced during a study of shared clonotypes between healthy human individuals. The naive CD8 population came from CD45RO-negative cells selected for CCR7, without terminally differentiated effector memory CD45RA+ cells. The assay was immunoSEQ multiplex PCR, and TCRdb's table has in-frame clones only and misses some. The sample has 1.5 million to 2.5 million clones, around 96% seen once. The origin of this receptor is a man aged 18 to 35 in good health. The specimen was naive CD8+ T cells sorted from blood.

The CDR3 region has the DNA TGTGCCAGCAGCACGGACAGGGGGCAGACAGATACGCAGTATTTT. It is translated as CASSTDRGQTDTQYF. The rearrangement uses TRBV7-9 and TRBJ2-3; 11 bases match TRBD1. Germline trimming cut 5 bases from V and 3 bases from J; bases unmatched to any gene: 4. CDR1 SEHNR and CDR2 FQNEAQ come from the germline V gene (reference sequence). This CDR3 spans 15 amino acids.